This T cell receptor (beta chain) comes out of a study of regulatory T cells in long-lasting Graves disease. TCR beta libraries were built with iRepertoire HTBI primers and Arm-PCR of CDR3 regions. MiXCR, applied by TCRdb to the multiplex PCR reads, yields one record per CDR3 protein. Here the sample spans 400,000 to 500,000 distinct CDR3 sequences, roughly 15% being singletons. Noted time point: newly diagnosed GD, antithyroid drugs for less than 3 months. PBMC-derived RNA was used for the TCR library. The patient group derived from an endocrinology department in Xi'an, China. Germline values: CDR1 SGHRS, CDR2 YFSETQ. The J segment lost 4 bases and the V segment lost 4 bases, leaving 7 bases of the junction unmatched. The CDR3 covers 14 residues. Study-level points and caveats: In persistent patients, shared public clonotypes (over 2,500) outnumbered those in new patients (about 970). It was in persistent disease that TRBV28, TRBJ1-2 and TRBJ2-5 were favored.

A note on this clonotype: Its antigen is currently unknown.

The sample was also linked to a second study, of T cells in Graves' hyperthyroidism and ophthalmopathy. From that report: Most expanded thyroid clonotypes above 0.001 recurred in blood.

The chain is built from TRBV5-1 and TRBJ2-5, with 7 bases that match TRBD2. The clonotype originates from a woman younger than 30 with Graves disease. This sample comprised peripheral blood mononuclear cells (PBMCs), obtained at new diagnosis, from a patient treated with antithyroid drugs. CDR3 nucleotides: TGCGCCAGCAGCGGCGGGAGTATCGTAGAGACCCAGTACTTC. Its protein product is CASSGGSIVETQYF.